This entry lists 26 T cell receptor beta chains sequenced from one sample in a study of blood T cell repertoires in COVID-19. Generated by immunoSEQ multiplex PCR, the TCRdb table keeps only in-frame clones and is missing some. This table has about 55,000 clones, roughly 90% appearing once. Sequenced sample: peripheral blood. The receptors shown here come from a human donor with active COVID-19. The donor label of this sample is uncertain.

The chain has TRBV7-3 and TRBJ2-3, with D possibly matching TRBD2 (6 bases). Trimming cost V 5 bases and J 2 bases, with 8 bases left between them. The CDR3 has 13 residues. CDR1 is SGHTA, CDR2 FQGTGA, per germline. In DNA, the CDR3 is TGTGCCAGCAGCCTAGCGTTCACAGATACGCAGTATTTT. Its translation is CASSLAFTDTQYF.

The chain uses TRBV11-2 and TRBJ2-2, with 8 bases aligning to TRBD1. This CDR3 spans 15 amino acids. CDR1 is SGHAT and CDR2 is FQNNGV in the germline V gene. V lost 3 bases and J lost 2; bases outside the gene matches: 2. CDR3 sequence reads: CASSFDRGNTGELFF. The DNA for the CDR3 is TGTGCCAGCAGCTTCGACAGGGGAAACACCGGGGAGCTGTTTTTT.

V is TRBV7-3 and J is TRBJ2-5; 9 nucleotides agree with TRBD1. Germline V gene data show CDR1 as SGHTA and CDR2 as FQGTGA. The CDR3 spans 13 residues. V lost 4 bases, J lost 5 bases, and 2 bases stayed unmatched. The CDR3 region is CASSSGQGETQYF. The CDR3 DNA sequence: TGTGCCAGCAGCTCGGGACAGGGTGAGACCCAGTACTTC.

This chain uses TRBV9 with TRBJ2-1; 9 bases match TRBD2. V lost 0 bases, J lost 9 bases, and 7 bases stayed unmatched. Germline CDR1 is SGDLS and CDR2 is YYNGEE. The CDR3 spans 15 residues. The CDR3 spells CASSVGLAGTVEQFF. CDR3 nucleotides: TGTGCCAGCAGCGTAGGTCTAGCGGGGACCGTTGAGCAGTTCTTC.

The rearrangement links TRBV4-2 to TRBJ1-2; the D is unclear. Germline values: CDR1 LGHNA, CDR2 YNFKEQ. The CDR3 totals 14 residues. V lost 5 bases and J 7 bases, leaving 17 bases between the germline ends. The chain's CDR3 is CASSYREGSGGYTF. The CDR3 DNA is TGTGCCAGCAGCTACCGGGAGGGCTCAGGTGGCTACACCTTC.

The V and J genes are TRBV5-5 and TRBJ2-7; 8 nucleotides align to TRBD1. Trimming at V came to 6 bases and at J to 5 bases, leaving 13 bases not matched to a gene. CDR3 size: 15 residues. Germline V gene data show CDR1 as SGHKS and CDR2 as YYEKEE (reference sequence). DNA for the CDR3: TGTGCCAGCACCCCTTCCGGGCAGGGGGCAAACGAGCAGTACTTC. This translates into CASTPSGQGANEQYF.

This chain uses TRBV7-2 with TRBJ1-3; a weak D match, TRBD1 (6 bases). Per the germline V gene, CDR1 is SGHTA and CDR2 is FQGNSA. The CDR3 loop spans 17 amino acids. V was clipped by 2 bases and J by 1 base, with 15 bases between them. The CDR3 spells CASSLRAGADSGNTIYF. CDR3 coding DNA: TGTGCCAGCAGCTTACGGGCAGGGGCCGATTCTGGAAACACCATATATTTT.

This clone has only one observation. The CDR3 loop is CASSAGLYEQYF. The CDR3 DNA follows: TGTGCCAGCAGCGCCGGTCTCTACGAGCAGTACTTC. The chain combines TRBV7-9 with TRBJ2-7; no reliable D call. There are 12 residues in the CDR3. V lost 5 bases to trimming and J lost 3 bases, with 8 bases between them. Germline-derived CDR1 and CDR2 are SEHNR and FQNEAQ (reference sequence).

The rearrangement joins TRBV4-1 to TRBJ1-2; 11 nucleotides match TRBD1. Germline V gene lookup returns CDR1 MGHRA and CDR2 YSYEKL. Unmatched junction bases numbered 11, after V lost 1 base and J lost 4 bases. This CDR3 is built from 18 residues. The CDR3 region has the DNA TGCGCCAGCAGCCAAGCAACAGGACAGGGGGCGGTCGGCTATGGCTACACCTTC. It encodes CASSQATGQGAVGYGYTF.

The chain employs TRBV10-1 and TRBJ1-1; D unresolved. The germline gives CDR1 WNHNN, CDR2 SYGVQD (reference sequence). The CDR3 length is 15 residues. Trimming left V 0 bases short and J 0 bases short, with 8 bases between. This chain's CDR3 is CASSESVYLNTEAFF. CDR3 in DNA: TGCGCCAGCAGTGAGTCTGTTTACTTGAACACTGAAGCTTTCTTT.

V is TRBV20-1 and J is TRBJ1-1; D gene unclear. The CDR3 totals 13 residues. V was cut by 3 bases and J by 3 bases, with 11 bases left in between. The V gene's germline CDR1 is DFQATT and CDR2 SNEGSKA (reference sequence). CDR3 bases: TGCAGTGCTAGTCGGGGAAGGGACACTGAAGCTTTCTTT. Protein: CSASRGRDTEAFF.

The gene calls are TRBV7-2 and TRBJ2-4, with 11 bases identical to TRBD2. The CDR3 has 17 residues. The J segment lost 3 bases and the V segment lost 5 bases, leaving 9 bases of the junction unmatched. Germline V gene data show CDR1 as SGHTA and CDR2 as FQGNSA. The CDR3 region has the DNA TGTGCCAGCAGCGATCGGACGCTAGCGGGGGGCAAAAACATTCAGTACTTC. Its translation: CASSDRTLAGGKNIQYF.

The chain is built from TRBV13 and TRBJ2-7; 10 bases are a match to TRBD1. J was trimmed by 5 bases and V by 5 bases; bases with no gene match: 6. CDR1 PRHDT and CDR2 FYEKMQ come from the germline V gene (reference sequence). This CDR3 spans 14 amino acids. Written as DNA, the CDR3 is TGTGCCAGCAGCCTGACAGGGGGCAAAGACGAGCAGTACTTC. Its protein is CASSLTGGKDEQYF. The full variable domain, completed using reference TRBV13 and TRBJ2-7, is AAGVIQSPRHLIKEKRETATLKCYPIPRHDTVYWYQQGPGQDPQFLISFYEKMQSDKGSIPDRFSAQQFSDYHSELNMSSLELGDSALYFCASSLTGGKDEQYFGPGTRLTVT.

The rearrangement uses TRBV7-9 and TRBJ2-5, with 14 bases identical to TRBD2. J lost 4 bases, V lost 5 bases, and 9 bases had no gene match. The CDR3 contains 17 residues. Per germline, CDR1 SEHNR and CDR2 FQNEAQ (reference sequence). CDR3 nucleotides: TGTGCCAGCAGCACGGGACTAGCGGGGGTCATGATAGAGACCCAGTACTTC. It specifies CASSTGLAGVMIETQYF.

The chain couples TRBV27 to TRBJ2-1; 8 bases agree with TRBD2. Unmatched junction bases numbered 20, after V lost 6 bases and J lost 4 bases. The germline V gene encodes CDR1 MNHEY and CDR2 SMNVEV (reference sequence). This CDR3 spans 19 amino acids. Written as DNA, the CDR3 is TGTGCCAGCAGACCACCCTATCTGGCGGGGGGCCCACAATACAATGAGCAGTTCTTC. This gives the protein CASRPPYLAGGPQYNEQFF.

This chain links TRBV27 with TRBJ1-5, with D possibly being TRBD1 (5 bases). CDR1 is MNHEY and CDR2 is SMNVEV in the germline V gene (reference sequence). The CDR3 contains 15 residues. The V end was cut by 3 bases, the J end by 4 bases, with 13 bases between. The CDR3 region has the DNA TGTGCCAGCAGTTTTACGGTGGGGGGGAATCAGCCCCAGCATTTT. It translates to CASSFTVGGNQPQHF.

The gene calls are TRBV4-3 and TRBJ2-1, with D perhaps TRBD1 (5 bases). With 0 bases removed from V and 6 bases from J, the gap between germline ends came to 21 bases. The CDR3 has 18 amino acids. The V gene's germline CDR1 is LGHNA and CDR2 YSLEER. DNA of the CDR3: TGCGCCAGCAGCCAAGAAGCAAGGGGTTTCGGGCAGAGCAATGAGCAGTTCTTC. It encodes CASSQEARGFGQSNEQFF.

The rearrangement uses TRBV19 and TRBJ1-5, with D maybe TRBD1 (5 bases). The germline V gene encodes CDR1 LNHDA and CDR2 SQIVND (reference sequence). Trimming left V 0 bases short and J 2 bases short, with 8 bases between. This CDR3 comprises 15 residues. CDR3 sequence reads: CASSIDRARNQPQHF. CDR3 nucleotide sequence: TGTGCCAGTAGTATAGACAGGGCCCGCAATCAGCCCCAGCATTTT.

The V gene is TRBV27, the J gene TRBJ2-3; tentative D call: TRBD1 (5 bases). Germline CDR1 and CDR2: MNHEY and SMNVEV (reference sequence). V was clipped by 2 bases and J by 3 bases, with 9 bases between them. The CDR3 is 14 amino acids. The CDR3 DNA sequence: TGTGCCAGCAGTTTAGGGCCAGGGACAGATACGCAGTATTTT. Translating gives CASSLGPGTDTQYF.

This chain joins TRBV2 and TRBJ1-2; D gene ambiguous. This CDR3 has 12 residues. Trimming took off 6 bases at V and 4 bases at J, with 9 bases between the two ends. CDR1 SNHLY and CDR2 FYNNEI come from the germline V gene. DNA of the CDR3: TGTGCCAGCAGGGGAGGGCTCTATGGCTACACCTTC. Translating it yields CASRGGLYGYTF.

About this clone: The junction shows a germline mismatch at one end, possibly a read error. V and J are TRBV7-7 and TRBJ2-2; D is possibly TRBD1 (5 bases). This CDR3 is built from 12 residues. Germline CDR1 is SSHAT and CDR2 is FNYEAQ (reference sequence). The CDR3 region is CASSPGTGELFF. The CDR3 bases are TGTGCTAGCAGCCCAGGGACCGGGGAGCTGTTTTTT. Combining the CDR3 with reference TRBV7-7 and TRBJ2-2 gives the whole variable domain GAGVSQSPRYKVTKRGQDVTLRCDPISSHATLYWYQQALGQGPEFLTYFNYEAQPDKSGLPSDRFSAERPEGSISTLTIQRTEQRDSAMYRCASSPGTGELFFGEGSRLTVL.

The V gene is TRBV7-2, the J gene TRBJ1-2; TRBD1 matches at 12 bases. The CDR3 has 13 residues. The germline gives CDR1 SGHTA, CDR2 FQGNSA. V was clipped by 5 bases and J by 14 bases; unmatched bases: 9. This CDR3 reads CASSPGGDRGRTF. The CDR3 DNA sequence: TGTGCCAGCAGCCCCGGCGGGGACAGGGGGCGTACCTTC.

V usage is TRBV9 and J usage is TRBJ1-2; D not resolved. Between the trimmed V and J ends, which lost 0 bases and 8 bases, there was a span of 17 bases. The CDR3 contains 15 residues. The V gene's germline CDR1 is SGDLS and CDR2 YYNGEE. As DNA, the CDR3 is TGTGCCAGCAGCGTAGCTCAGGCATCGTTTGGAGGCTACACCTTC. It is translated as CASSVAQASFGGYTF.

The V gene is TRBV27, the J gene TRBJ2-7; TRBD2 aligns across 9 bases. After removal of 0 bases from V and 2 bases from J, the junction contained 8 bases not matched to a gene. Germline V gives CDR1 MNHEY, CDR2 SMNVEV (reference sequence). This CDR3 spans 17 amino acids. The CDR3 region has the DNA TGTGCCAGCAGTTTATCGAGGGACGCGGGGGGGGCCTACGAGCAGTACTTC. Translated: CASSLSRDAGGAYEQYF.

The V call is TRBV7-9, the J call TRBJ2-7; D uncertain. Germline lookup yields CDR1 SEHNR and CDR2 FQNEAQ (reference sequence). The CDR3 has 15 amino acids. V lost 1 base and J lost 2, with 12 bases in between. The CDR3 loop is CASSLVAEGTYEQYF. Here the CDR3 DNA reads TGTGCCAGCAGCTTAGTAGCTGAAGGCACCTACGAGCAGTACTTC.

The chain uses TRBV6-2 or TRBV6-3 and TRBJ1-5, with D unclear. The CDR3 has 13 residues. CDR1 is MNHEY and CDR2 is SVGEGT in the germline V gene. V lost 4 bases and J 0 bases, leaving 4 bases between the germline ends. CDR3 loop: CASSFSSNQPQHF. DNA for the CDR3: TGTGCCAGCAGTTTTAGTAGCAATCAGCCCCAGCATTTT.